Listed here are 26 T cell receptor beta chains from one sample, sequenced in a study of low-dose radiotherapy and immunotherapy resistance in tumors. TRAV and TRBV primers primed cDNA for both TCRalpha and TCRbeta. TCR amplification ran roughly 20 PCR cycles using constant-region and V-primer adapter primers. TCRdb recomputed calls from the reads with MiXCR, one row per CDR3 protein. This sample carries some 94,000 distinct CDR3 sequences, 20% to 25% of them seen once, and the ten largest clones take 10% to 15%. Sample time point: after trial treatment. The treatment here: LDRT plus nivolumab, ipilimumab, low-dose cyclophosphamide and aspirin (RACIN trial). The material sequenced was PBMCs, taken after low-dose radiotherapy plus immunotherapy. The receptors were sampled from a female donor with ovarian cancer.

In its sample, this clonotype was seen a few times. The V call is TRBV4-1, the J call TRBJ2-3, with D perhaps given as TRBD1 or TRBD2 (5 bases each). The germline CDR1 and CDR2 sequences are MGHRA and YSYEKL. The CDR3 has 15 residues. Trimming removed 5 bases at V and 1 base at J, with 13 bases between. The CDR3 loop reads CASSRDGKGTDTQYF. The CDR3 DNA sequence: TGCGCCAGCAGCAGGGACGGAAAGGGCACAGATACGCAGTATTTT.

This clonotype was picked up one time. The gene calls are TRBV20-1 and TRBJ1-1; 8 positions agree with TRBD1. This CDR3 spans 16 amino acids. Trimming cost V 6 bases and J 0 bases; bases outside gene matches: 12. Per germline, CDR1 DFQATT and CDR2 SNEGSKA (reference sequence). CDR3 sequence (DNA): TGCAGTGCCAAATCCGGGGACAGGCGAATGAACACTGAAGCTTTCTTT. It yields the protein CSAKSGDRRMNTEAFF.

This clonotype was picked up many times. The chain has TRBV3-1 and TRBJ2-7; TRBD1 matches 7 bases. This CDR3 comprises 13 residues. Germline lookup yields CDR1 LGHDT and CDR2 YNNKEL (reference sequence). V shed 4 bases and J 7 bases; nucleotides not matched to a gene: 7. This CDR3 reads CASSPQGMGEQYF. Written as DNA, the CDR3 is TGTGCCAGCAGCCCACAGGGGATGGGGGAGCAGTACTTC.

This clonotype was observed many times. The chain uses TRBV3-1 and TRBJ2-2, with D perhaps being TRBD1 or TRBD2 (5 bases each). The V end lost 0 bases, the J end lost 5 bases, and 13 bases lay between the germline ends. Germline V lookup: CDR1 LGHDT, CDR2 YNNKEL (reference sequence). The CDR3 length is 16 residues. Written as DNA, the CDR3 is TGTGCCAGCAGCCAAGATCTCGGGGCGAGGACCGGGGAGCTGTTTTTT. Translated: CASSQDLGARTGELFF.

The chain uses TRBV30 and TRBJ2-1, with 8 bases lining up with TRBD2. This CDR3 comprises 15 residues. CDR1 is GTSNPN, CDR2 SVGIG, per germline (reference sequence). V lost 2 bases and J lost 6; bases outside the gene matches: 9. The CDR3 DNA reads as TGTGCCTGGAGTTGGCGAGCGGGAGCGTCCAATGAGCAGTTCTTC. Translated: CAWSWRAGASNEQFF.

This clonotype was detected ten times or more. This chain uses TRBV3-1 with TRBJ1-2; D unclear. The CDR3 consists of 13 residues. Trimming removed 0 bases at V and 8 bases at J, with 10 bases between. The germline V gene has CDR1 LGHDT and CDR2 YNNKEL (reference sequence). Written as DNA, the CDR3 is TGTGCCAGCAGCCAAGACCTCCCGGGCGGCTACACCTTC. This encodes CASSQDLPGGYTF.

This clonotype was found a few times. V usage is TRBV25-1 and J usage is TRBJ1-5, with unresolved D. The V and J ends lost 6 bases and 9 bases respectively, with 9 bases between them. Germline CDR1 reads MGHDK; CDR2 reads SYGVNS. The length of the CDR3 is 11 residues. This chain's CDR3 is CASRQNGPQHF. CDR3 nucleotide sequence: TGTGCCAGCAGGCAGAATGGGCCCCAGCATTTT. The full variable domain, in which reference TRBV25-1 and TRBJ1-5 provide the parts outside the CDR3, is EADIYQTPRYLVIGTGKKITLECSQTMGHDKMYWYQQDPGMELHLIHYSYGVNSTEKGDLSSESTVSRIRTEHFPLTLESARPSHTSQYLCASRQNGPQHFGDGTRLSIL.

This clonotype was seen many times. This chain links TRBV6-6 with TRBJ2-2, with 10 bases lining up with TRBD1. V shed 6 bases and J 4 bases; nucleotides not matched to a gene: 8. Germline V gene sequence: CDR1 MNHNY, CDR2 SVGAGI (reference sequence). This CDR3 has 16 residues. The CDR3 protein is CASSPPGQGRTGELFF. CDR3 sequence (DNA): TGTGCCAGCAGCCCACCGGGACAGGGGCGCACCGGGGAGCTGTTTTTT.

At least ten counts were recorded for this clonotype. The chain uses TRBV19 and TRBJ2-3; TRBD1 matches at 7 bases. V lost 7 bases, J lost 4 bases, and 2 bases stayed unmatched. The length of the CDR3 is 12 residues. Per germline, CDR1 LNHDA and CDR2 SQIVND (reference sequence). In DNA, the CDR3 is TGTGCCAGTACAGGGGGAGCAGATACGCAGTATTTT. Translating gives CASTGGADTQYF.

This clonotype was detected many times. The chain carries TRBV10-1 and TRBJ2-2; no definite D call. The germline V gene encodes CDR1 WNHNN and CDR2 SYGVQD (reference sequence). V lost 8 bases and J 0 bases, leaving 4 bases between the germline ends. CDR3 size: 12 residues. The CDR3 DNA sequence: TGCGCCAGCGGAACGAACACCGGGGAGCTGTTTTTT. Translating it yields CASGTNTGELFF.

This clonotype was counted many times. This rearrangement joins TRBV9 to TRBJ2-2, with D perhaps given as TRBD1 or TRBD2 (6 bases each). The CDR3 spans 16 residues. The V end was cut by 0 bases, the J end by 4 bases, with 13 bases between. Germline CDR1 and CDR2: SGDLS and YYNGEE. The CDR3: CASSVAGGSATGELFF. The CDR3 DNA follows: TGTGCCAGCAGCGTAGCCGGGGGCTCGGCCACCGGGGAGCTGTTTTTT.

This clonotype was observed many times. CDR3 coding DNA: TGTGCCAGCTCACCCGTCCCGACGGGCAATCAGCCCCAGCATTTT. Translation: CASSPVPTGNQPQHF. The V call is TRBV18, the J call TRBJ1-5; no firm D call. This CDR3 is 15 amino acids long. V lost 3 bases and J lost 2, with 11 bases in between. Germline CDR1 and CDR2: KGHSH and LQKENI.

This clonotype turned up a few times. The chain recombines TRBV20-1 with TRBJ2-7; 7 positions agree with TRBD1. CDR1 and CDR2 from the germline V gene are DFQATT and SNEGSKA (reference sequence). With V trimmed by 5 bases and J by 1 base, 8 bases remained unmatched. The CDR3 spans 14 residues. The CDR3 spells CSAPTGAGSYEQYF. In DNA form, the CDR3 reads TGCAGTGCTCCAACAGGGGCGGGTTCCTACGAGCAGTACTTC.

The chain links TRBV2 to TRBJ2-7; 8 bases match TRBD2. V lost 6 bases and J lost 0; bases outside the gene matches: 1. Germline lookup yields CDR1 SNHLY and CDR2 FYNNEI. This CDR3 has 13 residues. The DNA of the CDR3 is TGTGCCAGCAGGGCGGGGGGCTCCTACGAGCAGTACTTC. This codes for CASRAGGSYEQYF. The entire variable domain, with the rest obtained from reference TRBV2 and TRBJ2-7, is as follows: EPEVTQTPSHQVTQMGQEVILRCVPISNHLYFYWYRQILGQKVEFLVSFYNNEISEKSEIFDDQFSVERPDGSNFTLKIRSTKLEDSAMYFCASRAGGSYEQYFGPGTRLTVT.

V is TRBV7-2 and J is TRBJ1-2; D possibly corresponds to TRBD1 (5 bases). V shed 1 base and J shed 3 bases, with 12 bases lying between them. In germline, CDR1 is SGHTA, CDR2 FQGNSA. The CDR3 is 15 residues long. DNA of the CDR3: TGTGCCAGCAGCTTAGAATCGGCAGGGTACTATGGCTACACCTTC. It specifies CASSLESAGYYGYTF.

Many counts were recorded for this clonotype. In DNA form, the CDR3 reads TGTGCCAGCAGTTTGTGGCACGGGAGCTCTGGAAACACCATATATTTT. Its protein product is CASSLWHGSSGNTIYF. This chain connects TRBV12-3 or TRBV12-4 to TRBJ1-3; D ambiguous. The CDR3 has 16 amino acids. Between the trimmed V and J ends, which lost 3 bases and 0 bases, there was a span of 12 bases.

Ten or more counts support this clonotype. The V and J genes are TRBV5-1 and TRBJ2-3, with D possibly matching TRBD2 (6 bases). The V gene's germline CDR1 is SGHRS and CDR2 YFSETQ. Trimming removed 4 bases from V and 3 bases from J, with 12 bases in between. The CDR3 loop spans 14 amino acids. CDR3 loop: CASSLGTETDTQYF. The CDR3 DNA is TGCGCCAGCAGCCTAGGGACTGAGACAGATACGCAGTATTTT.

This chain connects TRBV7-3 to TRBJ1-2; TRBD1 aligns across 8 bases. The germline gives CDR1 SGHTA, CDR2 FQGTGA. J was trimmed by 4 bases and V by 5 bases; bases with no gene match: 9. This CDR3 has 15 residues. In DNA form, the CDR3 reads TGTGCCAGCAGCATCCAGGGGGCGCTGGCCTATGGCTACACCTTC. Protein product: CASSIQGALAYGYTF. The complete variable domain, with remaining parts taken from reference TRBV7-3 and TRBJ1-2, reads GAGVSQTPSNKVTEKGKYVELRCDPISGHTALYWYRQSLGQGPEFLIYFQGTGAADDSGLPNDRFFAVRPEGSVSTLKIQRTERGDSAVYLCASSIQGALAYGYTFGSGTRLTVV.

This clonotype was seen repeatedly, ten times or more. The genes are TRBV10-3 and TRBJ2-5, with D perhaps TRBD2 (6 bases). The V and J ends lost 8 bases and 7 bases respectively, with 11 bases between them. The CDR3 runs to 11 residues. The germline CDR1 and CDR2 sequences are ENHRY and SYGVKD. CDR3 sequence reads: CAIANGGTQYF. The CDR3 DNA reads TGTGCCATCGCGAACGGGGGGACCCAGTACTTC.

This clonotype was counted many times. This sequence joins TRBV15 and TRBJ1-1; D call uncertain. CDR1 and CDR2 from the germline V gene are LNHNV and YYDKDF (reference sequence). The CDR3 covers 13 residues. V was clipped by 0 bases and J by 4 bases, with 6 bases between them. The DNA for the CDR3 is TGTGCCACCAGCAGAGATTTGTCCACTGAAGCTTTCTTT. This sequence encodes CATSRDLSTEAFF. The whole variable domain, remainder taken from reference TRBV15 and TRBJ1-1, is DAMVIQNPRYQVTQFGKPVTLSCSQTLNHNVMYWYQQKSSQAPKLLFHYYDKDFNNEADTPDNFQSRRPNTSFCFLDIRSPGLGDTAMYLCATSRDLSTEAFFGQGTRLTVV.

This clonotype was found many times. The chain couples TRBV6-6 to TRBJ1-5; D ambiguous. This CDR3 has 11 residues. V lost 5 bases, J lost 9 bases, and 8 bases lay in between. CDR1 and CDR2 from the germline V gene are MNHNY and SVGAGI (reference sequence). DNA of the CDR3: TGTGCCAGCAGTCCCGGTGGGCCCCAGCATTTT. Its protein product is CASSPGGPQHF.

This clonotype was detected ten times or more. CDR3 residues: CSVRSNEQFF. CDR3 DNA: TGCAGCGTTCGTTCCAATGAGCAGTTCTTC. This sequence joins TRBV29-1 and TRBJ2-1; D gene unclear. Looked up from germline, CDR1 is SQVTM and CDR2 is ANQGSEA. V was clipped by 5 bases and J by 6 bases, with 5 bases between them. The CDR3 sequence is 10 residues long.

The gene calls are TRBV6-2 or TRBV6-3 and TRBJ2-5; 12 nucleotides match TRBD1. Germline CDR1 and CDR2: MNHEY and SVGEGT. V lost 5 bases, J lost 5 bases, and 9 bases stayed unmatched. The CDR3 totals 16 residues. DNA for the CDR3: TGTGCCAGCAGTGAAGGGACAGGGGGCGGGCAGGAGACCCAGTACTTC. Amino acids: CASSEGTGGGQETQYF.

This clonotype was detected many times. This rearrangement joins TRBV29-1 to TRBJ2-5; D perhaps matches TRBD2 (6 bases). The CDR3 runs 14 residues. Trimming took 6 bases from V and 3 from J, leaving 17 bases between them. Germline V gives CDR1 SQVTM, CDR2 ANQGSEA. In DNA, the CDR3 is TGCAGCGTGGCCCCGAGGGGCGGGGAAGAGACCCAGTACTTC. Protein sequence: CSVAPRGGEETQYF.

This clonotype was counted at least ten times. The genes are TRBV20-1 and TRBJ2-3, with D perhaps TRBD2 (5 bases). V lost 0 bases to trimming and J lost 5 bases, with 15 bases between them. The CDR3 sequence is 15 residues long. Germline V CDR1 and CDR2: DFQATT, SNEGSKA (reference sequence). CDR3 in amino acids: CSARDPSGLVDTQYF. In DNA, the CDR3 is TGCAGTGCTAGAGATCCCTCAGGACTTGTAGATACGCAGTATTTT.

This clonotype was recorded many times. V is TRBV12-3 or TRBV12-4 and J is TRBJ2-1, with TRBD1 matching 9 bases. Losses at the gene ends were 2 bases for V and 9 bases for J; bases not matched to a gene: 5. The CDR3 is made up of 14 amino acids. CDR3 loop: CASSLIGQGTEQFF. CDR3 in DNA: TGTGCCAGCAGTTTAATTGGACAGGGGACTGAGCAGTTCTTC.